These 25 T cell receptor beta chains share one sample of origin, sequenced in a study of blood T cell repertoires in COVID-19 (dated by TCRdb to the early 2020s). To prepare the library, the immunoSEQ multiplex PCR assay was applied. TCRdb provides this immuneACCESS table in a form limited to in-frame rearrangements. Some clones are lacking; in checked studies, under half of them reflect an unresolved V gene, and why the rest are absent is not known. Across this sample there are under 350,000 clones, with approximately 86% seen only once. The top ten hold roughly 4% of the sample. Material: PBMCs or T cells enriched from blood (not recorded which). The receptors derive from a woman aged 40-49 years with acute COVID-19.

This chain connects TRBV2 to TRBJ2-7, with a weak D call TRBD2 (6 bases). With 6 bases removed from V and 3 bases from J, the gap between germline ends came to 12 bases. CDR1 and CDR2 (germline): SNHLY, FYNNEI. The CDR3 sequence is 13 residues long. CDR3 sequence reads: CASREGSGYEQYF. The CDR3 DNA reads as TGTGCCAGCAGGGAGGGGTCTGGCTACGAGCAGTACTTC.

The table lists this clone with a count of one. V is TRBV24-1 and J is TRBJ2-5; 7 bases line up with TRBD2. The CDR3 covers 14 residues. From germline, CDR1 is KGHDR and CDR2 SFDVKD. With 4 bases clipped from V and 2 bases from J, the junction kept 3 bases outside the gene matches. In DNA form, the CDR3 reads TGTGCCACCAGTGAGGGAGCGGGGCAAGAGACCCAGTACTTC. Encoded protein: CATSEGAGQETQYF.

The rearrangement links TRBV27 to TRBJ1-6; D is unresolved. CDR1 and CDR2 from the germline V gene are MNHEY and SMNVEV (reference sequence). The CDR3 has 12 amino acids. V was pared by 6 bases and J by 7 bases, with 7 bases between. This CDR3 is CASSRENSPLHF. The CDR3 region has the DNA TGTGCCAGCAGCCGGGAGAATTCACCCCTCCACTTT.

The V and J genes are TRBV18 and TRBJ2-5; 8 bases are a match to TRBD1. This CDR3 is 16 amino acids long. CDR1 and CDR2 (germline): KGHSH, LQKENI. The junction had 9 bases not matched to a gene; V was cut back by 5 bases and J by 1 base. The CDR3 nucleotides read TGTGCCAGCTCAGCCACCACAGGGACAGGCCAAGAGACCCAGTACTTC. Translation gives CASSATTGTGQETQYF.

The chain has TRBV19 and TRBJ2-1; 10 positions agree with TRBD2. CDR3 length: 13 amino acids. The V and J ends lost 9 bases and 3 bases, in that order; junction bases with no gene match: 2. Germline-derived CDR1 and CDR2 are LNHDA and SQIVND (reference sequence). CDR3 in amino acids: CASRLAGYNEQFF. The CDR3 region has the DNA TGTGCCAGCAGACTAGCGGGCTACAATGAGCAGTTCTTC.

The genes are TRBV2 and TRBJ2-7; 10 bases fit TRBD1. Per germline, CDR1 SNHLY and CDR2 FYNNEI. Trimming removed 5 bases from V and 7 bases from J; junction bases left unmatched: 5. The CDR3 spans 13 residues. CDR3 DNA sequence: TGTGCCAGCAGTTCGACAGGGGGCGGGGAGCAGTACTTC. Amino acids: CASSSTGGGEQYF.

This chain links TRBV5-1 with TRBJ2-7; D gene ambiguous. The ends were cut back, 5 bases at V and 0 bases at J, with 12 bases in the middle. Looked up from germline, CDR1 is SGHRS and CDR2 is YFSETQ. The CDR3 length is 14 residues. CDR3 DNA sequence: TGCGCCAGCAGAATGCAGGTAACCTCCTACGAGCAGTACTTC. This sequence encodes CASRMQVTSYEQYF.

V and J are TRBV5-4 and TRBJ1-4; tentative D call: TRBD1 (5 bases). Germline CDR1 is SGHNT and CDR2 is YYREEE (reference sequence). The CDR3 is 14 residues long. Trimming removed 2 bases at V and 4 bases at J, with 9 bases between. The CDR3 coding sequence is TGTGCCAGCAGCTTCGACAGCTTTAATGAAAAACTGTTTTTT. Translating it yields CASSFDSFNEKLFF.

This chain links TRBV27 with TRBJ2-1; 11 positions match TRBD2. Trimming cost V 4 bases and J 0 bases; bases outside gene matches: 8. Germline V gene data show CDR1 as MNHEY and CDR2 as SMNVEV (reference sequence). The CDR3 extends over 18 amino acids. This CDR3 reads CASSSTSGGWGSYNEQFF. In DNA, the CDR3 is TGTGCCAGCAGTTCTACTAGCGGGGGATGGGGCTCCTACAATGAGCAGTTCTTC.

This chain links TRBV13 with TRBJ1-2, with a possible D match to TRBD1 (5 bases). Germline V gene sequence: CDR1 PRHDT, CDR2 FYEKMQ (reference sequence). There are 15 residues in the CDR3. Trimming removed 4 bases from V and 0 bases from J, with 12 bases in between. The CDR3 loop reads CASSSNLQANYGYTF. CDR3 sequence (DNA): TGTGCCAGCAGCTCTAATTTACAGGCTAACTATGGCTACACCTTC.

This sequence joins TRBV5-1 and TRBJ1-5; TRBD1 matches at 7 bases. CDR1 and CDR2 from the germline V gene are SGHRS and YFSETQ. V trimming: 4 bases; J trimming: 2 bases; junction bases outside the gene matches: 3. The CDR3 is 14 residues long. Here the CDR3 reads CASSTGTGNQPQHF. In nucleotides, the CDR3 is TGCGCCAGCAGCACCGGGACAGGCAATCAGCCCCAGCATTTT.

The CDR3 DNA reads as TGTGCCAGCAGATCATCCCAACTCGGGGGCTACACCTTC. It encodes CASRSSQLGGYTF. The rearrangement uses TRBV11-2 and TRBJ1-2; D is ambiguous. The CDR3 sequence is 13 residues long. V shed 6 bases and J shed 8 bases, with 16 bases lying between them. Germline assignment: CDR1 SGHAT and CDR2 FQNNGV.

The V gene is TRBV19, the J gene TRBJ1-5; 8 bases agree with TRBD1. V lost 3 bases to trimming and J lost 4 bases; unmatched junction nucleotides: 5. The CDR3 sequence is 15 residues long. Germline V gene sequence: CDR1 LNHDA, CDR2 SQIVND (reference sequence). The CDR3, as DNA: TGTGCCAGTAGTATTGCTCAGGGGGCGAATCAGCCCCAGCATTTT. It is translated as CASSIAQGANQPQHF.

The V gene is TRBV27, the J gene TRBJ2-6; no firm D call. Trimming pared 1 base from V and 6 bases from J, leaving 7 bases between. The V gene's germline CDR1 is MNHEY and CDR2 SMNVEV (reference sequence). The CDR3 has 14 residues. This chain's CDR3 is CASSLYPQANVLTF. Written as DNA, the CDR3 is TGTGCCAGCAGTTTATACCCACAGGCCAACGTCCTGACTTTC.

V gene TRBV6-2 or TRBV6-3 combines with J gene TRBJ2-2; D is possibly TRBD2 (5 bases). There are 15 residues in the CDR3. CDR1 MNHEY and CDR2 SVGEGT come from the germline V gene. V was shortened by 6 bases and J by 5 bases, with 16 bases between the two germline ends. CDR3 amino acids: CASSPQPTSTGELFF. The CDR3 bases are TGTGCCAGCAGCCCCCAACCAACTAGTACCGGGGAGCTGTTTTTT.

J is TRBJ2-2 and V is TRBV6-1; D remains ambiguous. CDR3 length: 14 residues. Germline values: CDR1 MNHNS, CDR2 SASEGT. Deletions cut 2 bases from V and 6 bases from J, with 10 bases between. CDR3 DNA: TGTGCCAGCAGTGAATATGCAGGCTCCGGGGAGCTGTTTTTT. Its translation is CASSEYAGSGELFF.

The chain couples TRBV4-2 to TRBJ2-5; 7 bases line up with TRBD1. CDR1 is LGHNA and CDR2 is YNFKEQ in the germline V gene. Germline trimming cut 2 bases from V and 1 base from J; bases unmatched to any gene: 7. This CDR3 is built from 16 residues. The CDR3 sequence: CASSQRGRQGQETQYF. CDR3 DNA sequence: TGTGCCAGCAGCCAACGTGGCAGACAGGGCCAAGAGACCCAGTACTTC.

The CDR3 DNA reads TGTGCCAGCAGTGACAGGGTTCATCAGCCCCAGCATTTT. It yields the protein CASSDRVHQPQHF. The chain recombines TRBV2 with TRBJ1-5, with a weak D call TRBD1 (5 bases). The CDR3 length is 13 residues. The germline V gene has CDR1 SNHLY and CDR2 FYNNEI. The V and J ends lost 3 bases and 5 bases respectively, with 8 bases between them. Together with reference TRBV2 and TRBJ1-5, the CDR3 gives the full variable domain: EPEVTQTPSHQVTQMGQEVILRCVPISNHLYFYWYRQILGQKVEFLVSFYNNEISEKSEIFDDQFSVERPDGSNFTLKIRSTKLEDSAMYFCASSDRVHQPQHFGDGTRLSIL.

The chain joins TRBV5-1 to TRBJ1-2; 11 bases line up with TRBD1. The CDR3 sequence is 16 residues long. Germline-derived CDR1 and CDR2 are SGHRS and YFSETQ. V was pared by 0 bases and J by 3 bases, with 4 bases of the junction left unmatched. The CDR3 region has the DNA TGCGCCAGCAGCTTGGCGGGACAGGGGGATCACTATGGCTACACCTTC. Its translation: CASSLAGQGDHYGYTF.

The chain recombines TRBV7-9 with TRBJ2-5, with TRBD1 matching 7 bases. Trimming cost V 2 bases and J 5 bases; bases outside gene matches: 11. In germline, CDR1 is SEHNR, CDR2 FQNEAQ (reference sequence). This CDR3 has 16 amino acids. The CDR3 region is CASSLNGQVIAETQYF. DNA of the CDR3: TGTGCCAGCAGCTTAAATGGACAGGTGATTGCGGAGACCCAGTACTTC.

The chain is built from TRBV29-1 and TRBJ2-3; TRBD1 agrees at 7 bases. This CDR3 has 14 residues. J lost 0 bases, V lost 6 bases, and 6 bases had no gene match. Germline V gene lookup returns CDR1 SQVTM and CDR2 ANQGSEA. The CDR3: CSVEGQPSTDTQYF. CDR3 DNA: TGCAGCGTAGAGGGACAGCCTAGCACAGATACGCAGTATTTT.

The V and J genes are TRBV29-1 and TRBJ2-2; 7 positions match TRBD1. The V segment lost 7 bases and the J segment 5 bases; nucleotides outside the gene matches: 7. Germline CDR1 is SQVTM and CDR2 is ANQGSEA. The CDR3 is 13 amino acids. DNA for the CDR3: TGCAGCGGAAGGACAGGATATACCGGGGAGCTGTTTTTT. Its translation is CSGRTGYTGELFF.

Here the CDR3 reads CASSLTGSAEAFF. The CDR3 coding sequence is TGTGCCAGCAGTTTAACAGGGTCCGCTGAAGCTTTCTTT. V gene TRBV12-3 or TRBV12-4 combines with J gene TRBJ1-1; perhaps TRBD1 as D (6 bases). The CDR3 length is 13 residues. Trimming left V 2 bases short and J 6 bases short, with 10 bases between.

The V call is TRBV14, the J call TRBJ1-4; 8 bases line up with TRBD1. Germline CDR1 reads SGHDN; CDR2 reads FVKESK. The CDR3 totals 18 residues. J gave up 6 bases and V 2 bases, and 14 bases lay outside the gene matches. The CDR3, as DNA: TGTGCCAGCAGCCAATTTGTCTCTCTTTCGGGACAGGATGAAAAACTGTTTTTT. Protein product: CASSQFVSLSGQDEKLFF.

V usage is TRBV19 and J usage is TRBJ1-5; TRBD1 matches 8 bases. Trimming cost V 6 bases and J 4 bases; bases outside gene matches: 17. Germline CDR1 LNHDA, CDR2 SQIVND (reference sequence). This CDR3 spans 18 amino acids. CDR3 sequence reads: CASSEIITGTGKNQPQHF. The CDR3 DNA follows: TGTGCCAGTAGCGAAATTATTACCGGGACAGGAAAAAATCAGCCCCAGCATTTT. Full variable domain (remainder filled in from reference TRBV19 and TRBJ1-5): DGGITQSPKYLFRKEGQNVTLSCEQNLNHDAMYWYRQDPGQGLRLIYYSQIVNDFQKGDIAEGYSVSREKKESFPLTVTSAQKNPTAFYLCASSEIITGTGKNQPQHFGDGTRLSIL.